This TCR beta chain emerged from a study of T cell repertoires in cytomegalovirus infection. Study-wide context: Recently identified HLA-C-restricted CMV epitopes were used, and well-studied HLA-B-restricted CMV epitopes were used as well. Public TCR beta signatures provided an indication of both CMV infection and a matching HLA type. Overall study findings and caveats: Cumulative public TCR beta family frequency identified CMV carriers with the relevant HLA. The ex vivo response showed dominance by HLA-C-restricted CMV-specific TCR beta clonotypes.

V lost 4 bases and J 4 bases, leaving 10 bases between the germline ends. This CDR3 contains 13 residues. MiXCR, run by TCRdb on the reads, gives a single entry per CDR3 protein. The table shows about 830,000 distinct CDR3 sequences, with 30% to 35% occurring only once. A note on this clonotype: Its antigen is still unknown.

The V call is TRBV12-3 or TRBV12-4, the J call TRBJ1-2; possible D gene TRBD1, 6 bases. The clonotype was recovered from a human donor in good health (CMV status not recorded). Some clones in this sample may be carry-over from other donors' samples. Specimen: cultured CD8+ T cells from PBMCs, collected from culture after CMV antigen stimulation. As DNA, the CDR3 is TGTGCCAGCAGTTACAGGGTTGTCTATGGCTACACCTTC. As protein: CASSYRVVYGYTF.